The next 22 T cell receptor beta chains were all read from a single sample in a study of breast tumors, draining lymph nodes, adjacent tissues. TCRdb recomputed calls from the multiplex PCR reads with MiXCR, one row per CDR3 protein. This sample carries roughly 260,000 distinct CDR3 sequences, over 30% of them seen once, and the ten largest clones take more than 1%. Samples came from axillary lymph nodes draining the breast cancer. Sequences were obtained from axillary lymph node tissue. The receptors were sampled from a female donor with breast cancer. Some clones in this sample may be carry-over from other donors' samples.

This clonotype was detected ten times or more. The rearrangement links TRBV7-3 to TRBJ2-2; 7 nucleotides agree with TRBD2. Losses at the gene ends were 5 bases for V and 4 bases for J; bases not matched to a gene: 7. Germline loops: CDR1 SGHTA, CDR2 FQGTGA. The CDR3 sequence is 15 residues long. Here the CDR3 DNA reads TGTGCCAGCAGCGGACTAGGAAGTTTCACCGGGGAGCTGTTTTTT. It encodes CASSGLGSFTGELFF.

The CDR3 sequence: CASRPLGWDTDTQYF. The CDR3 nucleotides are TGTGCCAGCAGACCTCTAGGCTGGGACACAGATACGCAGTATTTT. The rearrangement uses TRBV28 and TRBJ2-3; D gene ambiguous. With 6 bases removed from V and 2 bases from J, the gap between germline ends came to 15 bases. There are 15 residues in the CDR3. Per the germline V gene, CDR1 is MDHEN and CDR2 is SYDVKM.

This clonotype was detected ten times or more. The chain employs TRBV5-5 and TRBJ1-4; a weak D match, TRBD1 (5 bases). Germline values: CDR1 SGHKS, CDR2 YYEKEE (reference sequence). The CDR3 contains 15 residues. V lost 4 bases and J lost 4, with 14 bases in between. The DNA of the CDR3 is TGTGCCAGCAGCGGAGAACAGGTAAGTAATGAAAAACTGTTTTTT. Translation: CASSGEQVSNEKLFF.

This clonotype was seen many times. The chain joins TRBV27 to TRBJ2-3; D is perhaps TRBD1 or TRBD2 (5 bases each). The CDR3 loop spans 13 amino acids. Trimming cost V 5 bases and J 11 bases, with 17 bases left between them. The germline V gene has CDR1 MNHEY and CDR2 SMNVEV (reference sequence). CDR3 sequence: CASSPRDHWGQYF. The DNA of the CDR3 is TGTGCCAGCAGTCCTAGGGACCATTGGGGGCAGTATTTT.

Of note for this clonotype: This clone may be a read error of a much larger clone one base away. CDR3 sequence: CSARETISGSDEQFF. The CDR3 DNA follows: TGCAGTGCTAGAGAGACGATTAGCGGGAGCGATGAGCAGTTCTTC. The chain joins TRBV20-1 to TRBJ2-1; TRBD2 matches 9 bases. The CDR3 consists of 15 residues. The V gene end was trimmed by 0 bases and the J gene end by 8 bases; junction bases not matched to a gene: 8. The germline CDR1 and CDR2 sequences are DFQATT and SNEGSKA (reference sequence).

The chain is built from TRBV25-1 and TRBJ2-1, with D maybe TRBD2 (6 bases). Germline assignment: CDR1 MGHDK and CDR2 SYGVNS. This CDR3 has 14 residues. With 6 bases removed from V and 6 bases from J, the gap between germline ends came to 15 bases. The CDR3 here is CASSQLGLFNEQFF. The CDR3 bases are TGTGCCAGCAGCCAATTGGGACTTTTCAATGAGCAGTTCTTC.

Comments on this clonotype: At one of its ends the junction is not consistent with the germline gene, which may arise from a read error. The V call is TRBV12-3 or TRBV12-4, the J call TRBJ2-3, with TRBD2 matching 9 bases. There are 13 residues in the CDR3. The CDR3 nucleotides read TGTGCCAGCAGCTTAGCGGGAGTAGATGCGCAGTATTTT. Its protein product is CASSLAGVDAQYF.

A word on this clonotype: A read error may be the cause here, since a much bigger clone is one base away. The rearrangement joins TRBV10-1 to TRBJ2-1; TRBD2 aligns across 9 bases. CDR3 length: 18 residues. Per germline, CDR1 WNHNN and CDR2 SYGVQD (reference sequence). V lost 0 bases and J lost 9; bases outside the gene matches: 15. CDR3 nucleotides: TGCGCCAGCAGTGAGTCTAGGGCTAGCGGGAAGGGACAAGGTGAGCAGTTCTTC. Translating gives CASSESRASGKGQGEQFF.

V gene TRBV6-2 or TRBV6-3 combines with J gene TRBJ1-2; D uncertain. The CDR3 runs to 13 residues. With 6 bases removed from V and 4 bases from J, the gap between germline ends came to 12 bases. Germline CDR1 is MNHEY and CDR2 is SVGEGT. The chain's CDR3 is CASSYSNIYGYTF. The CDR3 DNA reads TGTGCCAGCAGCTACAGTAACATCTATGGCTACACCTTC.

This sequence joins TRBV4-2 and TRBJ1-1; D gene uncertain. V gave up 3 bases and J gave up 1 base, with 12 bases separating them. The CDR3 has 15 amino acids. The germline CDR1 and CDR2 sequences are LGHNA and YNFKEQ. CDR3 nucleotides: TGTGCCAGCAGCCAGAACACATCCCCGAACACTGAAGCTTTCTTT. This encodes CASSQNTSPNTEAFF.

The chain uses TRBV2 and TRBJ1-1; D unclear. This CDR3 has 14 amino acids. Trimming cost V 5 bases and J 5 bases, with 15 bases left between them. Germline V gene sequence: CDR1 SNHLY, CDR2 FYNNEI. CDR3 amino acids: CASSQTPGKTEAFF. The CDR3 nucleotides are TGTGCCAGCAGTCAAACCCCGGGAAAAACTGAAGCTTTCTTT.

This clonotype was picked up one time. Relative to the germline gene, one junction end is altered; a read error may explain this. The chain joins TRBV14 to TRBJ2-5; D is undetermined. The CDR3 totals 14 residues. Germline V CDR1 and CDR2: SGHDN, FVKESK. The CDR3 DNA follows: TGTGCTAGCAGCCTAGGGTGGCGACTGGAGACCCAGTACTTC. This codes for CASSLGWRLETQYF.

This chain links TRBV7-2 with TRBJ2-2; no definite D call. CDR1 is SGHTA and CDR2 is FQGNSA in the germline V gene. V was clipped by 2 bases and J by 8 bases, with 12 bases between them. The CDR3 sequence is 14 residues long. The CDR3 is CASSLREKQGELFF. The CDR3 coding sequence is TGTGCCAGCAGCTTACGCGAAAAGCAAGGGGAGCTGTTTTTT.

This clonotype was detected ten times or more. The chain couples TRBV2 to TRBJ2-7; 7 positions match TRBD2. Germline assignment: CDR1 SNHLY and CDR2 FYNNEI. V trimming: 11 bases; J trimming: 9 bases; junction bases outside the gene matches: 16. This CDR3 has 13 amino acids. The DNA for the CDR3 is TGTGCCTTTCAGGGCGGGAGTGCGCACGGGCAGTACTTC. It translates to CAFQGGSAHGQYF. The full variable domain, completed using reference TRBV2 and TRBJ2-7, is EPEVTQTPSHQVTQMGQEVILRCVPISNHLYFYWYRQILGQKVEFLVSFYNNEISEKSEIFDDQFSVERPDGSNFTLKIRSTKLEDSAMYFCAFQGGSAHGQYFGPGTRLTVT.

This clonotype was seen a handful of times. The chain joins TRBV28 to TRBJ1-4, with TRBD1 matching over 7 bases. The trim removed 5 bases at V and 3 bases at J, leaving 6 bases unmatched. The CDR3 is made up of 15 amino acids. The V gene's germline CDR1 is MDHEN and CDR2 SYDVKM. DNA of the CDR3: TGTGCCAGCAGTCCACGGGGGACAGCTAATGAAAAACTGTTTTTT. This sequence encodes CASSPRGTANEKLFF.

This sequence joins TRBV2 and TRBJ1-3, with D uncertain. This CDR3 is 13 amino acids long. Deletions cut 4 bases from V and 4 bases from J, with 8 bases between. Per the germline V gene, CDR1 is SNHLY and CDR2 is FYNNEI. Here the CDR3 DNA reads TGTGCCAGCAGTGCTAGAGACGGAAACACCATATATTTT. Translation gives CASSARDGNTIYF. Together with reference TRBV2 and TRBJ1-3, the CDR3 gives the full variable domain: EPEVTQTPSHQVTQMGQEVILRCVPISNHLYFYWYRQILGQKVEFLVSFYNNEISEKSEIFDDQFSVERPDGSNFTLKIRSTKLEDSAMYFCASSARDGNTIYFGEGSWLTVV.

The chain links TRBV10-3 to TRBJ2-7; possibly TRBD2 for D (6 bases). V was clipped by 5 bases and J by 7 bases, with 21 bases between them. Germline V CDR1 and CDR2: ENHRY, SYGVKD. The CDR3 spans 15 residues. The CDR3 is CAISTGSRNKREQYF. The CDR3, as DNA: TGTGCCATCAGTACCGGGAGCCGAAACAAAAGGGAGCAGTACTTC.

This clonotype was detected only a few times. This chain uses TRBV6-1 with TRBJ1-5, with 7 bases fitting TRBD1. Trimming at V came to 2 bases and at J to 2 bases, leaving 12 bases not matched to a gene. The germline V gene encodes CDR1 MNHNS and CDR2 SASEGT. This CDR3 comprises 18 residues. CDR3 loop: CASSENPTGLIGNQPQHF. In DNA form, the CDR3 reads TGTGCCAGCAGTGAAAATCCGACAGGGTTGATAGGCAATCAGCCCCAGCATTTT.

In the case of this clonotype: This may arise from a read error, as a much more abundant clone is one base away. V gene TRBV6-2 or TRBV6-3 combines with J gene TRBJ1-4; TRBD1 agrees at 11 bases. Germline lookup yields CDR1 MNHEY and CDR2 SVGEGT. This CDR3 comprises 17 residues. Here the CDR3 reads CASKRIGQGADNEKLSF. The CDR3 DNA sequence: TGTGCCAGCAAAAGGATAGGACAGGGGGCCGACAATGAAAAACTGTCTTTT.

V is TRBV28 and J is TRBJ2-6; D may correspond to TRBD1 or TRBD2 (5 bases each). The CDR3 is 13 amino acids. Trimming removed 5 bases at V and 7 bases at J, with 9 bases between. Germline-derived CDR1 and CDR2 are MDHEN and SYDVKM. For the CDR3, the DNA is TGTGCCAGCAGTGCTGGGGGAGCCAACGTCCTGACTTTC. It translates to CASSAGGANVLTF.

This clonotype was recorded at least ten times. The V call is TRBV7-2, the J call TRBJ2-5; maybe TRBD2 (5 bases). Germline CDR1 and CDR2: SGHTA and FQGNSA. CDR3 length: 16 amino acids. Trimming shortened V by 0 bases and J by 4 bases, and 15 bases separated the two germline ends. The CDR3 protein is CASSLAQRPRGETQYF. The CDR3 coding sequence is TGTGCCAGCAGCTTAGCGCAGAGACCCCGGGGAGAGACCCAGTACTTC.

This clonotype appeared many times. The chain recombines TRBV7-2 with TRBJ2-7, with TRBD2 matching over 9 bases. This CDR3 is built from 14 residues. The V and J ends lost 8 bases and 7 bases, in that order; junction bases with no gene match: 12. Per the germline V gene, CDR1 is SGHTA and CDR2 is FQGNSA. The CDR3 DNA reads as TGTGCCAGCGGGCAAGCGGGAGGACAGGAGGAGCAGTACTTC. Encoded protein: CASGQAGGQEEQYF.